What follows are 17 T cell receptor beta chains derived from one specimen sequenced in a study of identical twins. TCRdb ran MiXCR on the 5' RACE reads and lists one entry per CDR3 protein. The repertoire holds about 890,000 distinct CDR3 sequences, with about 12% as singletons. This sample was shared with a second study, whose subject was yellow fever vaccine responses in identical twins.

Sequencing was performed on PBMCs. These receptors were taken from a woman aged 18-29 years in good health.

This clonotype was seen a handful of times. The V call is TRBV10-3, the J call TRBJ2-2; D might be TRBD2 (6 bases). Deletions cut 9 bases from V and 5 bases from J, with 13 bases between. The CDR3 has 13 amino acids. The V gene's germline CDR1 is ENHRY and CDR2 SYGVKD. The CDR3 DNA reads as TGTGCCATGGGAGGCCGGGTTACCGGGGAGCTGTTTTTT. It translates to CAMGGRVTGELFF.

This clonotype was observed a handful of times. The V and J genes are TRBV2 and TRBJ2-3; D remains ambiguous. Trimming left V 5 bases short and J 2 bases short, with 14 bases between. Germline assignment: CDR1 SNHLY and CDR2 FYNNEI. The CDR3 loop spans 15 amino acids. CDR3 sequence reads: CASSFLGRHTDTQYF. DNA for the CDR3: TGTGCCAGCAGTTTCTTGGGCAGACACACAGATACGCAGTATTTT.

This clonotype was detected a few times. This chain links TRBV6-1 with TRBJ1-6; 10 bases agree with TRBD1. The V gene end was trimmed by 6 bases and the J gene end by 6 bases; junction bases not matched to a gene: 8. Germline lookup yields CDR1 MNHNS and CDR2 SASEGT. This CDR3 spans 16 amino acids. This CDR3 reads CASSRGTGDGNSPLHF. The CDR3 DNA reads TGTGCCAGCAGCCGAGGGACAGGGGACGGTAATTCACCCCTCCACTTT.

Only a few counts were recorded for this clonotype. The genes are TRBV6-1 and TRBJ1-1; D unclear. The CDR3 sequence is 16 residues long. Germline-derived CDR1 and CDR2 are MNHNS and SASEGT. The V end was cut by 8 bases, the J end by 1 base, with 20 bases between. CDR3 residues: CASAQNAGLTNTEAFF. CDR3 DNA sequence: TGTGCCAGCGCACAGAATGCAGGTCTTACGAACACTGAAGCTTTCTTT.

The chain links TRBV20-1 to TRBJ1-5; 11 bases match TRBD1. V shed 4 bases and J 7 bases; nucleotides not matched to a gene: 6. The germline V gene encodes CDR1 DFQATT and CDR2 SNEGSKA (reference sequence). CDR3 length equals 14 residues. The CDR3 loop reads CSANGQGAEQPQHF. CDR3 nucleotides: TGCAGTGCTAACGGACAGGGGGCAGAACAGCCCCAGCATTTT.

The chain carries TRBV10-3 and TRBJ2-1, with 7 bases fitting TRBD1. This CDR3 spans 13 amino acids. From germline, CDR1 is ENHRY and CDR2 SYGVKD. J gave up 11 bases and V 2 bases, and 6 bases lay outside the gene matches. CDR3 region: CAISEVDRTKQFF. The CDR3 DNA sequence: TGTGCCATCAGTGAGGTGGACAGGACCAAGCAGTTCTTC.

This chain uses TRBV6-2 or TRBV6-3 with TRBJ2-3; the D is unclear. Trimming stripped 2 bases from V and 4 bases from J, with 10 bases between. This CDR3 spans 14 amino acids. The germline V gene has CDR1 MNHEY and CDR2 SVGEGT. The CDR3 loop reads CASSYPDLPDTQYF. The CDR3 DNA is TGTGCCAGCAGTTACCCGGACCTGCCAGATACGCAGTATTTT.

This clonotype has just a few counts. The chain joins TRBV10-2 to TRBJ2-7; D uncertain. Trimming stripped 2 bases from V and 12 bases from J, with 11 bases between. CDR3 length equals 11 residues. Germline values: CDR1 WSHSY, CDR2 SAAADI. The CDR3, as DNA: TGCGCCAGCAGTGAGAGGTCCCGTACGTACGTC. It yields the protein CASSERSRTYV.

The chain combines TRBV27 with TRBJ2-5; 13 nucleotides align to TRBD2. The germline gives CDR1 MNHEY, CDR2 SMNVEV (reference sequence). This CDR3 region has 14 residues. After removal of 6 bases from V and 3 bases from J, the junction contained 1 base not matched to a gene. The CDR3 protein is CASSGLAGEETQYF. The CDR3 coding sequence is TGTGCCAGCAGCGGACTAGCGGGAGAAGAGACCCAGTACTTC.

The chain uses TRBV20-1 and TRBJ2-3; TRBD1 matches 8 bases. J was trimmed by 6 bases and V by 6 bases; bases with no gene match: 14. The CDR3 runs 15 residues. Per germline, CDR1 DFQATT and CDR2 SNEGSKA (reference sequence). The CDR3 nucleotides read TGCAGTGCCCGCACGCCAGGGGGCAACTTGGATACGCAGTATTTT. The encoded protein is CSARTPGGNLDTQYF.

The chain combines TRBV3-1 with TRBJ1-5, with TRBD1 as a possible D gene (6 bases). In germline, CDR1 is LGHDT, CDR2 YNNKEL (reference sequence). The CDR3 sequence is 16 residues long. Trimming left V 1 base short and J 3 bases short, with 13 bases between. The CDR3 sequence is CASSQGETGHNQPQHF. Written as DNA, the CDR3 is TGTGCCAGCAGCCAAGGTGAGACAGGCCACAATCAGCCCCAGCATTTT.

V gene TRBV19 combines with J gene TRBJ1-5; D call uncertain. Germline values: CDR1 LNHDA, CDR2 SQIVND (reference sequence). Trimming cost V 3 bases and J 0 bases, with 18 bases left between them. The CDR3 covers 18 residues. CDR3 DNA: TGTGCCAGTAGTATCCGGAGGGCTGTCCAAAGTAGCAATCAGCCCCAGCATTTT. It specifies CASSIRRAVQSSNQPQHF.

This clonotype has just a few counts. V and J are TRBV10-2 and TRBJ2-7; the match to TRBD2 covers 9 bases. The V gene's germline CDR1 is WSHSY and CDR2 SAAADI. This CDR3 has 16 amino acids. The V segment lost 0 bases and the J segment 0 bases; nucleotides outside the gene matches: 3. The CDR3 region is CASSESTSGYSYEQYV. DNA of the CDR3: TGCGCCAGCAGTGAGTCTACTAGCGGGTACTCCTACGAGCAGTACGTC.

This clonotype has only a few counts. This rearrangement joins TRBV25-1 to TRBJ2-2; TRBD2 agrees at 9 bases. This CDR3 contains 20 residues. Germline V gene sequence: CDR1 MGHDK, CDR2 SYGVNS. V dropped 5 bases and J dropped 3; count of bases not matched to a gene: 19. CDR3 DNA sequence: TGTGCCAGCAGTACCATGCGGGAGGGACAAGTTCGTGGAGACACCGGGGAGCTGTTTTTT. This sequence encodes CASSTMREGQVRGDTGELFF. Drawing the rest from reference TRBV25-1 and TRBJ2-2, the complete variable domain is EADIYQTPRYLVIGTGKKITLECSQTMGHDKMYWYQQDPGMELHLIHYSYGVNSTEKGDLSSESTVSRIRTEHFPLTLESARPSHTSQYLCASSTMREGQVRGDTGELFFGEGSRLTVL.

V usage is TRBV5-1 and J usage is TRBJ1-1, with D unclear. The CDR3 runs to 13 residues. Germline values: CDR1 SGHRS, CDR2 YFSETQ. Trimming stripped 3 bases from V and 5 bases from J, with 11 bases between. CDR3 DNA sequence: TGCGCCAGCAGCTCGCGGGCAGATACTGAAGCTTTCTTT. Amino acid sequence: CASSSRADTEAFF. Variable domain in full (rest from reference TRBV5-1 and TRBJ1-1): KAGVTQTPRYLIKTRGQQVTLSCSPISGHRSVSWYQQTPGQGLQFLFEYFSETQRNKGNFPGRFSGRQFSNSRSEMNVSTLELGDSALYLCASSSRADTEAFFGQGTRLTVV.

This clonotype was counted only a few times. The rearrangement uses TRBV24-1 and TRBJ2-3; 9 bases are shared with TRBD1. The length of the CDR3 is 15 residues. Germline V lookup: CDR1 KGHDR, CDR2 SFDVKD. With 5 bases clipped from V and 4 bases from J, the junction kept 6 bases outside the gene matches. CDR3 sequence reads: CATSANRGRADTQYF. DNA for the CDR3: TGTGCCACCAGTGCAAACAGGGGGCGCGCAGATACGCAGTATTTT.

The J gene is TRBJ2-2, the V gene TRBV11-2; D ambiguous. V gave up 3 bases and J gave up 6 bases, with 11 bases separating them. The CDR3 sequence is 14 residues long. The germline CDR1 and CDR2 sequences are SGHAT and FQNNGV. The CDR3 loop reads CASSFLLAAGELFF. The CDR3 DNA reads TGTGCCAGCAGCTTTTTGCTTGCGGCCGGGGAGCTGTTTTTT.